The present entry profiles one T cell receptor (beta chain) with its context. Its specific antigen is unknown. Base qualities are not at hand, and no much larger clone is one base apart. Counted from cysteine to phenylalanine, this CDR3 has 15 amino acids. The retained sequence is limited to the CDR3, 45 bases, with the frame set at the first base. The germline V gene (reference sequence) sets CDR1 to SGHAT and CDR2 to FQDESV. At the junction V is shortened by 5 bases and J by 1 base, with 12 bases in between. Libraries were built with the immunoSEQ multiplex PCR assay. TCRdb holds this immuneACCESS table with in-frame rearrangements only. Some clones are missing; in checked studies, unresolved V genes explain under half, and the rest has no known cause. The sample table contains 120,000 to 150,000 clones; only one count was recorded for approximately 91% of them. The top ten clonotypes cover 3% to 3.5% of the sample.

The data are from a study of control samples from healthy donors and cancer patients (TCRdb year 2020). This chain is built from TRBV11-1 and TRBJ2-1; a tentative D call is TRBD1 (7 bases match). This sequence was found in a man aged 25-45 years in good health. Sample: blood. The CDR3 region has the sequence CASSQGGQSYNEQFF. The DNA sequence follows: TGTGCCAGCAGCCAGGGGGGACAGTCCTACAATGAGCAGTTCTTC. The CDR3 plus the reference TRBV11-1 and TRBJ2-1 genes for the other parts give the full variable domain: EAEVAQSPRYKITEKSQAVAFWCDPISGHATLYWYRQILGQGPELLVQFQDESVVDDSQLPKDRFSAERLKGVDSTLKIQPAELGDSAMYLCASSQGGQSYNEQFFGPGTRLTVL.